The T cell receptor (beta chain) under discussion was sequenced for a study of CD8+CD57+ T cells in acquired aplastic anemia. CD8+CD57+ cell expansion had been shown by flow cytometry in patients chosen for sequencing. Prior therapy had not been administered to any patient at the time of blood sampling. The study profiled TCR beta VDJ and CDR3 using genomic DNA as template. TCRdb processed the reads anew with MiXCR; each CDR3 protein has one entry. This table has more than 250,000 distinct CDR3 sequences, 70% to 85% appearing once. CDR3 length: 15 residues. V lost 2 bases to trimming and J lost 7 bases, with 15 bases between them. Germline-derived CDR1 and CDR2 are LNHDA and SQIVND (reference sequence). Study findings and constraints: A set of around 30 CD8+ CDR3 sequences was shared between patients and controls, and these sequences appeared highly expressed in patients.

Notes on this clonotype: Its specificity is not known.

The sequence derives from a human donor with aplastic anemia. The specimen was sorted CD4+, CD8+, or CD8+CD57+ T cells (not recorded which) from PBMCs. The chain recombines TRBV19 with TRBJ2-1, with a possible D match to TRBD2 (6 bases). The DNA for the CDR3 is TGTGCCAGTAGTATATCGGGGGTATCGTCGAATGAGCAGTTCTTC. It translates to CASSISGVSSNEQFF. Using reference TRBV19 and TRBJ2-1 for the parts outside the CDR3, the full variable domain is DGGITQSPKYLFRKEGQNVTLSCEQNLNHDAMYWYRQDPGQGLRLIYYSQIVNDFQKGDIAEGYSVSREKKESFPLTVTSAQKNPTAFYLCASSISGVSSNEQFFGPGTRLTVL.